These 4 T cell receptor beta chains came from one sample sequenced in a study of shared clonotypes between healthy human individuals. Clones were read by immunoSEQ multiplex PCR, and TCRdb kept only the in-frame ones, dropping some. The sample consists of millions of clones, just over 90% of them appearing once. Sequenced material: naive CD4+ T cells from PBMCs. Documented subset: CD45RA+ positively selected. These TCRs come from a man between 18 and 29 years old in good health. Some clones in this sample may be carry-over from other donors' samples.

The chain joins TRBV19 to TRBJ1-2; perhaps TRBD1 as D (6 bases). Trimming removed 5 bases at V and 5 bases at J, with 18 bases between. Germline V gene data show CDR1 as LNHDA and CDR2 as SQIVND (reference sequence). This CDR3 has 15 amino acids. The CDR3 DNA reads TGTGCCAGTAGTTCTCACAGGGACTCCTTTTATGGCTACACCTTC. This gives the protein CASSSHRDSFYGYTF.

The rearrangement links TRBV11-2 to TRBJ1-4, with a possible D match to TRBD1 (6 bases). The length of the CDR3 is 16 residues. Trimming stripped 5 bases from V and 4 bases from J, with 17 bases between. Germline V gene sequence: CDR1 SGHAT, CDR2 FQNNGV. CDR3 bases: TGTGCCAGCAGCCTAAATTCACAGGGATATAATGAAAAACTGTTTTTT. It encodes CASSLNSQGYNEKLFF.

V gene TRBV11-2 combines with J gene TRBJ1-4; D is perhaps TRBD1 (5 bases). The V and J ends lost 4 bases and 8 bases respectively, with 20 bases between them. The CDR3 runs to 16 residues. CDR1 SGHAT and CDR2 FQNNGV come from the germline V gene. In nucleotides, the CDR3 is TGTGCCAGCAGCTCATTACGTGGGGACGTGGGGGAAAAACTGTTTTTT. It encodes CASSSLRGDVGEKLFF.

The genes are TRBV7-9 and TRBJ2-5, with TRBD1 identical over 7 bases. V shed 5 bases, J shed 1 base, and the junction held 13 bases outside the gene matches. This CDR3 comprises 17 residues. Germline lookup yields CDR1 SEHNR and CDR2 FQNEAQ (reference sequence). CDR3 DNA: TGTGCCAGCAGCGGCCGAGGGACAGCTCCTTTCCAAGAGACCCAGTACTTC. Amino acids: CASSGRGTAPFQETQYF. The full variable domain, its missing parts supplied by reference TRBV7-9 and TRBJ2-5, is DTGVSQNPRHKITKRGQNVTFRCDPISEHNRLYWYRQTLGQGPEFLTYFQNEAQLEKSRLLSDRFSAERPKGSFSTLEIQRTEQGDSAMYLCASSGRGTAPFQETQYFGPGTRLLVL.